This is a list of T cell receptor beta chains from one sample in a study of blood T cell repertoires in COVID-19. Here immunoSEQ multiplex PCR was the method, and the copy in TCRdb shows in-frame clones only, minus some. The repertoire consists of about 100,000 clones, with 85% occurring once and the leading ten covering around 15%. The specimen sequenced was peripheral blood. All receptors derive from a man in his fifties with active or convalescent COVID-19. Both conserved end residues are part of each CDR3.

j_gene	v_gene	len	CDR3aa
TRBJ2-7	TRBV10-1	15	CASSDGTASSYEQYF
TRBJ2-7	TRBV10-3	14	CAIGRGRQGVEQYF
TRBJ2-1	TRBV21-1	16	CASSTPGLGTYNEQFF
TRBJ1-1	TRBV2	14	CASSEWQGAAEAFF
TRBJ2-1	TRBV28	15	CASPPRTSGISGQFF
TRBJ1-6	TRBV6-5	14	CASSYSGVNSPLHF
TRBJ2-5	TRBV15	14	CATSRDMSQETQYF
TRBJ2-7	TRBV13	15	CASSPGLAGGHEQYF
TRBJ2-5	TRBV11-2	16	CASSLRLAGGPETQYF
TRBJ2-1	TRBV7-3	13	CASSLTRRDEQFF
TRBJ2-5	TRBV7-6	15	CASSLGQGQGETQYF
TRBJ2-7	TRBV6-5	11	CASSPSYEQYF
TRBJ1-4	TRBV6-5	14	CASMRGGTNEKLFF
TRBJ1-3	TRBV28	14	CASSFQGEGNTIYF
TRBJ2-3	TRBV11-1	14	CASSWAGGGDTQYF
TRBJ1-6	TRBV11-2	13	CASSHTGNSPLHF